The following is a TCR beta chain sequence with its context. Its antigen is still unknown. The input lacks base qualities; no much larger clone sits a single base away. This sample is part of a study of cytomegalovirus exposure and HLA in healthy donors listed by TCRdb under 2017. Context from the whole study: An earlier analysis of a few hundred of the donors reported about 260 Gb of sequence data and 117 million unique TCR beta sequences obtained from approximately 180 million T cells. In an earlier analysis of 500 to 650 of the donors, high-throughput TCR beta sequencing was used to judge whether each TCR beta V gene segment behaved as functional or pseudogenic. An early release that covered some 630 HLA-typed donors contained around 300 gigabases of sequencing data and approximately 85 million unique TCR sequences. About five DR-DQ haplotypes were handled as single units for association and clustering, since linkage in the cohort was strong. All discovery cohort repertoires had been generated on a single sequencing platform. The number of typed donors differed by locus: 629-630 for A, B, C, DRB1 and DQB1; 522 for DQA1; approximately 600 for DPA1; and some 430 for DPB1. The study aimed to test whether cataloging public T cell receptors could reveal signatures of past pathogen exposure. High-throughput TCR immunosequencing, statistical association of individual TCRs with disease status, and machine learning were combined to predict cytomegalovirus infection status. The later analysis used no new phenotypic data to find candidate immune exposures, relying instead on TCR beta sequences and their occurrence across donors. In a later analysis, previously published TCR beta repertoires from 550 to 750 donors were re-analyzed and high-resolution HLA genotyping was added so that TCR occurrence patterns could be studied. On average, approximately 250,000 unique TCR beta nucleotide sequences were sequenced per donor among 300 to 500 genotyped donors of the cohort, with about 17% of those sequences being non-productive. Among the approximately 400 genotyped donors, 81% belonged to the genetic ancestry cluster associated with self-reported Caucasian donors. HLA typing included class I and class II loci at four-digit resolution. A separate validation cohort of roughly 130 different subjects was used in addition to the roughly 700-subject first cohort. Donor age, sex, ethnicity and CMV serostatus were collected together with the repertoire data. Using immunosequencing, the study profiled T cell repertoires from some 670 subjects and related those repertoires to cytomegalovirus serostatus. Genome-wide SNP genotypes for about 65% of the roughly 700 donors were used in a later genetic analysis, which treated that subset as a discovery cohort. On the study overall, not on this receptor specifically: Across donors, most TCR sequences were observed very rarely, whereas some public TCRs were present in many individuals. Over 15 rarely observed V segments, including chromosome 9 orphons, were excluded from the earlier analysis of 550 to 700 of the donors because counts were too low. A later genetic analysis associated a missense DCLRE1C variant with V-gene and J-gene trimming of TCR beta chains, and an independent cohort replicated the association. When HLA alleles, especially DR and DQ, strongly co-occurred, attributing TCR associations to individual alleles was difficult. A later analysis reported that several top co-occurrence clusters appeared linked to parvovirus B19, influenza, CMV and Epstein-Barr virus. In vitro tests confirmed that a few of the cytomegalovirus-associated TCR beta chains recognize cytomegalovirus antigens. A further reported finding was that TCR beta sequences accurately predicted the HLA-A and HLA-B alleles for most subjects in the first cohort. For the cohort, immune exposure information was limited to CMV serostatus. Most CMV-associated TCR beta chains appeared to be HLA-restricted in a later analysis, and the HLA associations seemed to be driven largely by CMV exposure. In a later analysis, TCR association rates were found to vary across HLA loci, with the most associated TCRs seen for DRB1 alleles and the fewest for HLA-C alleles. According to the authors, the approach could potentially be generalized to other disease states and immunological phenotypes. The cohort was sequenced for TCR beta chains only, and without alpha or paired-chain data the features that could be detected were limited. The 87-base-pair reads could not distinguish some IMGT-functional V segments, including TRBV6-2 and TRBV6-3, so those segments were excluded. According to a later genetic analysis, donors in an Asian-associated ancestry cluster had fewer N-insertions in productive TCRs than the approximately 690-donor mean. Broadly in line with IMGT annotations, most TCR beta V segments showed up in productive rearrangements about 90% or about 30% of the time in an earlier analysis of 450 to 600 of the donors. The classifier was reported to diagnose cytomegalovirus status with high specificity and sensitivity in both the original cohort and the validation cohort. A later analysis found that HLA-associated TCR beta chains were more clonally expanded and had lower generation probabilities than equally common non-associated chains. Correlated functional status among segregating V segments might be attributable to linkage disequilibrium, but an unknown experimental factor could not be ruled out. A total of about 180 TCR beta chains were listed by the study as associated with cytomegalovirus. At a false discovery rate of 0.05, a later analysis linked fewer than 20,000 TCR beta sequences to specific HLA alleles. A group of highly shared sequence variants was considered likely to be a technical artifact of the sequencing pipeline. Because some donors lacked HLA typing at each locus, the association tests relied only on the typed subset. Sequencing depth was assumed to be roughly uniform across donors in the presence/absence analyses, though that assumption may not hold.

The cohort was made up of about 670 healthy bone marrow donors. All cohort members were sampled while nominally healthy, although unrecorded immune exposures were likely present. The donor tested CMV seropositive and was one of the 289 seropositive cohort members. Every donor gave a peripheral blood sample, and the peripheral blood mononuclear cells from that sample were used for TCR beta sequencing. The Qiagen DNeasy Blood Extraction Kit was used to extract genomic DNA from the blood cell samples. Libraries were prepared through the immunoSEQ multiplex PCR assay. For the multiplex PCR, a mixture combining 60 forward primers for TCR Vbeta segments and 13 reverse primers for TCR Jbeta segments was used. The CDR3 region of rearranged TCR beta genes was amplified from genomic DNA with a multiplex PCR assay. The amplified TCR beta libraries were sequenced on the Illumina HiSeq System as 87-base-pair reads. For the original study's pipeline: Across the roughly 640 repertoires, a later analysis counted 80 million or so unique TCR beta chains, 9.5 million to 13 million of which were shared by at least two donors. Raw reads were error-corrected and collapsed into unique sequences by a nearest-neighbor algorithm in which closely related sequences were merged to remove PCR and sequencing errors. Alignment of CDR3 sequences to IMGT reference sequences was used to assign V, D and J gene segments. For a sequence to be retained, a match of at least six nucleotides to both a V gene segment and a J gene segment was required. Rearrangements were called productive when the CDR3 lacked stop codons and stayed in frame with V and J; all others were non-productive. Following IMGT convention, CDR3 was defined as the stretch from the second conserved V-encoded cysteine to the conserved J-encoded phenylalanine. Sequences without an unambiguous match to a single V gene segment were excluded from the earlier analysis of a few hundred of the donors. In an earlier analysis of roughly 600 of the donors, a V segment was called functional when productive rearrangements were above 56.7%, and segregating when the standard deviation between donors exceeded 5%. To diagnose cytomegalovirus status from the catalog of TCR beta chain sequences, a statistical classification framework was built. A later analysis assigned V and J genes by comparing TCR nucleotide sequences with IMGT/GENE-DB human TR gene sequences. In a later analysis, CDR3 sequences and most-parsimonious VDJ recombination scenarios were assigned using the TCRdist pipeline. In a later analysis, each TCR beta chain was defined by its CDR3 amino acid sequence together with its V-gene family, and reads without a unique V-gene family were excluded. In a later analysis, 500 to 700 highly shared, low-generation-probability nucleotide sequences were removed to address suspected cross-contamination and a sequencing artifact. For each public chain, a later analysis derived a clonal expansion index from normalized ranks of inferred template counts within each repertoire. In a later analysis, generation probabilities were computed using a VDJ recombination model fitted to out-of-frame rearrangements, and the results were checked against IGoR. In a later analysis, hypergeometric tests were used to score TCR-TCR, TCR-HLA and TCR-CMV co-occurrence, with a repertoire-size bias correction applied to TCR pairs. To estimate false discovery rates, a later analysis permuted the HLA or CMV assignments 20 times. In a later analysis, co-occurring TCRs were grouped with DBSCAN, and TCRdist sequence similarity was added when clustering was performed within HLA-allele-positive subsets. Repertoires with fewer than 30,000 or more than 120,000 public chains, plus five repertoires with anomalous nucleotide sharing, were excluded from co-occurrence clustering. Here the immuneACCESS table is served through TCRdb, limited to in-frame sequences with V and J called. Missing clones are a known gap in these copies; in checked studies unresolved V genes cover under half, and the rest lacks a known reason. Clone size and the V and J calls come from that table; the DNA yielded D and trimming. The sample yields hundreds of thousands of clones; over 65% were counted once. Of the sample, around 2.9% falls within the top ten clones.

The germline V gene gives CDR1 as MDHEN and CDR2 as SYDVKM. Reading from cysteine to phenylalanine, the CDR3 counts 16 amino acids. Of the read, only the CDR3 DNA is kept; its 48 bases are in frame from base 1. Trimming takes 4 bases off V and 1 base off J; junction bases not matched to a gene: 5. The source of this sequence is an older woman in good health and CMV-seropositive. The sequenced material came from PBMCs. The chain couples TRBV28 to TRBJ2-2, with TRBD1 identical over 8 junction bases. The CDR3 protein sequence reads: CASSSAGTGNTGELFF. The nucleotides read TGTGCCAGCAGTTCAGCCGGGACAGGGAACACCGGGGAGCTGTTTTTT.